One sample yielded the 4 T cell receptor beta chains listed below, sequenced in a study of shared clonotypes between healthy human individuals. Data came from immunoSEQ multiplex PCR; TCRdb stores just in-frame clones and leaves some out. The data hold about 1,500,000 clones, with roughly 96% observed a single time. The sequenced material came from naive CD4+ T cells sorted from blood. The sample's subset: CD45RA+ positively selected. The receptors derive from a man aged 30 to 45 in good health.

The rearrangement uses TRBV29-1 and TRBJ1-1; D might be TRBD1 (5 bases). V was shortened by 6 bases and J by 5 bases, with 13 bases between the two germline ends. Looked up from germline, CDR1 is SQVTM and CDR2 is ANQGSEA. The CDR3 runs to 12 residues. The CDR3 DNA reads TGCAGCGTCCGGGACCCAGGAACTGAAGCTTTCTTT. It codes for CSVRDPGTEAFF.

The chain employs TRBV18 and TRBJ2-1; TRBD2 agrees at 7 bases. V shed 3 bases, J shed 15 bases, and the junction held 20 bases outside the gene matches. The CDR3 sequence is 16 residues long. Germline V CDR1 and CDR2: KGHSH, LQKENI. DNA of the CDR3: TGTGCCAGCTCACCCCCGGAACGACTAGCTGGGGGGGTGCTGTTCTTC. Its protein is CASSPPERLAGGVLFF.

The gene calls are TRBV11-2 and TRBJ2-1; 9 bases map to TRBD1. With V trimmed by 3 bases and J by 6 bases, 6 bases remained unmatched. Looked up from germline, CDR1 is SGHAT and CDR2 is FQNNGV. The CDR3 is made up of 15 amino acids. The CDR3 DNA reads TGTGCCAGCAGCTTTAGGGACAGGGTTTTCAATGAGCAGTTCTTC. Its protein product is CASSFRDRVFNEQFF.

The chain combines TRBV2 with TRBJ2-5; TRBD1 agrees at 11 bases. With 8 bases clipped from V and 5 bases from J, the junction kept 4 bases outside the gene matches. Germline V gives CDR1 SNHLY, CDR2 FYNNEI. This CDR3 comprises 13 residues. CDR3 residues: CASGRDRGETQYF. CDR3 nucleotide sequence: TGTGCCAGCGGCCGGGACAGGGGGGAGACCCAGTACTTC.